One T cell receptor (beta chain) is described in this entry. Other DNA variants within this sample encode the same CDR3. The sample originates from a study of shared clonotypes between healthy human individuals. Measured with immunoSEQ multiplex PCR; TCRdb has only the in-frame clones, and not every one. The repertoire holds some 2,000,000 clones, 90% to 95% seen once, with under 0.15% in the top ten. CDR1 and CDR2 (germline): GTSNPN, SVGIG (reference sequence). This CDR3 region has 12 residues. With 8 bases removed from V and 4 bases from J, the gap between germline ends came to 11 bases. The J gene is TRBJ2-2, the V gene TRBV30, with unresolved D. The clonotype originates from a man younger than 35 in good health. The sample comprised naive CD4+ T cells sorted from blood. Subset denoted: CD45RA+ positively selected. The CDR3 sequence: CAGGRRTGELFF. The DNA of the CDR3 is TGTGCCGGCGGCAGGCGCACCGGGGAGCTGTTTTTT.